These 17 T cell receptor beta chains came from one sample sequenced in a study of blood T cell repertoires in COVID-19 (dated by TCRdb to about 2020). Library method: the immunoSEQ multiplex PCR assay. Imported from immuneACCESS, the table was reduced by TCRdb to in-frame sequences with V and J called. These copies leave out some clones; in studies compared against another copy, an unresolved V gene accounts for under half, and the cause of the remainder is not known. Here the sample has more than 95,000 clones; approximately 80% occur a single time. Roughly 2.6% of the sample lies in the top ten. Sequencing used peripheral blood. Source of these receptors: a man aged 45 to 65 with acute or convalescent COVID-19.

This clone was recorded a few times. The rearrangement uses TRBV5-4 and TRBJ2-1, with 13 bases lining up with TRBD2. The V segment lost 5 bases and the J segment 3 bases; nucleotides outside the gene matches: 5. CDR3 size: 16 residues. The V gene's germline CDR1 is SGHNT and CDR2 YYREEE (reference sequence). The CDR3 loop reads CASSAGLAGIYNEQFF. CDR3 bases: TGTGCCAGCAGTGCGGGACTAGCGGGAATCTACAATGAGCAGTTCTTC.

The J gene is TRBJ1-1, the V gene TRBV6-5, with a weak D call TRBD1 (5 bases). In germline, CDR1 is MNHEY, CDR2 SVGAGI. V was clipped by 0 bases and J by 2 bases, with 10 bases between them. The CDR3 sequence is 15 residues long. The CDR3 region has the DNA TGTGCCAGCAGTTACTCTCCAGGGCAAAACACTGAAGCTTTCTTT. It encodes CASSYSPGQNTEAFF.

This clone was found a few times. The gene calls are TRBV3-1 (or the pseudogene TRBV3-2) and TRBJ1-2, with 9 nucleotides matching TRBD1. Germline values: CDR1 LGHDT, CDR2 YNNKEL (reference sequence). CDR3 length equals 18 residues. V gave up 0 bases and J gave up 4 bases; unmatched junction bases: 12. The CDR3 DNA follows: TGTGCCAGCAGCCAAGATTTGACAGGGGGACCTTATTCCTATGGCTACACCTTC. Translation gives CASSQDLTGGPYSYGYTF.

This chain uses TRBV28 with TRBJ2-1, with TRBD1 matching 7 bases. Germline V gene lookup returns CDR1 MDHEN and CDR2 SYDVKM. The CDR3 is 17 residues long. The V segment lost 6 bases and the J segment 11 bases; nucleotides outside the gene matches: 22. In DNA, the CDR3 is TGTGCCAGCAGCATGAGACAGGGTGGAATAGGGCCAGGGAAGCAGTTCTTC. It is translated as CASSMRQGGIGPGKQFF. The entire variable domain, with the rest obtained from reference TRBV28 and TRBJ2-1, is as follows: DVKVTQSSRYLVKRTGEKVFLECVQDMDHENMFWYRQDPGLGLRLIYFSYDVKMKEKGDIPEGYSVSREKKERFSLILESASTNQTSMYLCASSMRQGGIGPGKQFFGPGTRLTVL.

The V and J genes are TRBV10-2 and TRBJ1-1; 8 nucleotides line up with TRBD1. With V trimmed by 7 bases and J by 4 bases, 5 bases remained unmatched. The CDR3 contains 13 residues. Germline V gene data show CDR1 as WSHSY and CDR2 as SAAADI. In nucleotides, the CDR3 is TGCGCCAGCACCCCAGGGACAGGCACTGAAGCTTTCTTT. Translating it yields CASTPGTGTEAFF.

This chain links TRBV6-1 with TRBJ1-2, with TRBD1 identical over 7 bases. V lost 0 bases, J lost 8 bases, and 6 bases stayed unmatched. This CDR3 contains 14 residues. Germline values: CDR1 MNHNS, CDR2 SASEGT. CDR3 protein: CASSEAAGQWGYTF. DNA of the CDR3: TGTGCCAGCAGTGAAGCGGCGGGACAGTGGGGCTACACCTTC.

The rearrangement links TRBV7-9 to TRBJ1-4, with D possibly TRBD1 on 6 matching bases. This CDR3 has 15 amino acids. V was trimmed by 5 bases and J by 6 bases, leaving 16 bases between them. CDR1 SEHNR and CDR2 FQNEAQ come from the germline V gene (reference sequence). The CDR3 spells CASSTTGLADEKLFF. CDR3 bases: TGTGCCAGCAGCACCACAGGGCTCGCGGATGAAAAACTGTTTTTT.

The chain couples TRBV21-1 to TRBJ1-2; the table's D call TRBD1 went unverified against the DNA. TRBV21-1 is a listed pseudogene. The CDR3 loop spans 16 amino acids. CDR3 protein: CASSKPRDRGHYGYTF. For the CDR3, the DNA is TGTGCCAGCAGCAAACCAAGGGACAGGGGTCACTATGGCTACACCTTC.

This clone was observed a single time. The chain couples TRBV19 to TRBJ1-1; D is unclear. This CDR3 spans 14 amino acids. Per the germline V gene, CDR1 is LNHDA and CDR2 is SQIVND (reference sequence). Between the trimmed V and J ends, which lost 5 bases and 0 bases, there was a span of 10 bases. The DNA of the CDR3 is TGTGCCAGTAGTGACGAGGCCATGAACACTGAAGCTTTCTTT. Translated: CASSDEAMNTEAFF.

The CDR3 region is CASSLVGGKGEQFF. For the CDR3, the DNA is TGTGCCAGCAGCTTAGTGGGGGGAAAGGGTGAGCAGTTCTTC. V and J are TRBV7-3 and TRBJ2-1; tentative D call: TRBD2 (6 bases). The CDR3 consists of 14 residues. Germline assignment: CDR1 SGHTA and CDR2 FQGTGA. With 2 bases removed from V and 9 bases from J, the gap between germline ends came to 14 bases.

J is TRBJ2-7 and V is TRBV14, with 8 bases fitting TRBD2. The junction had 21 bases not matched to a gene; V was cut back by 2 bases and J by 3 bases. CDR3 length: 20 residues. The germline CDR1 and CDR2 sequences are SGHDN and FVKESK. CDR3 sequence reads: CASSQPPDPPTSVAFYEQYF. CDR3 DNA: TGTGCCAGCAGCCAACCCCCCGACCCCCCGACTAGCGTGGCTTTCTACGAGCAGTACTTC.

This rearrangement joins TRBV19 to TRBJ2-7, with TRBD1 matching over 9 bases. Germline values: CDR1 LNHDA, CDR2 SQIVND (reference sequence). V trimming: 4 bases; J trimming: 6 bases; junction bases outside the gene matches: 10. This CDR3 comprises 15 residues. DNA for the CDR3: TGTGCCAGTAGTACACAGGGGGCAGGGAGACCCGAGCAGTACTTC. Its translation: CASSTQGAGRPEQYF.

The rearrangement uses TRBV5-8 and TRBJ1-1, with D uncertain. Trimming took off 2 bases at V and 0 bases at J, with 8 bases between the two ends. Germline lookup yields CDR1 SGHTS and CDR2 YDEGEE. CDR3 size: 14 residues. CDR3 nucleotide sequence: TGTGCCAGCAGCTTCGGCGGTATGAACACTGAAGCTTTCTTT. It specifies CASSFGGMNTEAFF.

The gene calls are TRBV6-4 and TRBJ1-6, with D unresolved. V was trimmed by 5 bases and J by 8 bases, leaving 10 bases between them. Germline CDR1 and CDR2: MRHNA and SNTAGT. The CDR3 contains 13 residues. CDR3 in amino acids: CASSLGIDSPLHF. CDR3 bases: TGTGCCAGCAGTCTAGGCATTGATTCACCCCTCCACTTT.

J is TRBJ1-2 and V is TRBV15; D uncertain. The CDR3 has 14 amino acids. The germline gives CDR1 LNHNV, CDR2 YYDKDF (reference sequence). V lost 4 bases to trimming and J lost 1 base, with 10 bases between them. The CDR3 loop is CATSIGNNNYGYTF. The CDR3 nucleotides are TGTGCCACCAGCATCGGTAATAATAACTATGGCTACACCTTC.

The V and J genes are TRBV5-1 and TRBJ2-7; possible D gene TRBD1, 5 bases. The germline V and J ends were trimmed by 0 bases and 2 bases, with 12 bases remaining between them. The CDR3 extends over 15 amino acids. CDR1 is SGHRS, CDR2 YFSETQ, per germline. The chain's CDR3 is CASSLVAGPPYEQYF. Written as DNA, the CDR3 is TGCGCCAGCAGCTTGGTGGCAGGGCCACCCTACGAGCAGTACTTC.

This sequence joins TRBV6-5 and TRBJ1-5, with a possible D match to TRBD1 (5 bases). The germline V gene encodes CDR1 MNHEY and CDR2 SVGAGI. This CDR3 has 16 amino acids. V dropped 2 bases and J dropped 0 bases, with 11 bases sitting between them. This CDR3 reads CASSYGGTHSNQPQHF. CDR3 nucleotides: TGTGCCAGCAGTTACGGCGGGACCCATAGCAATCAGCCCCAGCATTTT.